This is a list of T cell receptor beta chains from one sample in a study of control samples from healthy donors and cancer patients. The data were produced by immunoSEQ multiplex PCR, yet TCRdb's version contains in-frame clones alone and is incomplete. The repertoire has roughly 130,000 clones, about nine tenths of them found once; the top ten carry around 10%. The sequencing sample was made of blood. Receptor source: a man between 25 and 39 years old in good health. CDR3s include the opening cysteine and the closing phenylalanine or tryptophan. A D gene is named only where the DNA matches it firmly. Rows give clone size only sometimes, using once, few, many, or a class for an expanded clone.

d_gene	v_gene	j_gene	abundance	CDR3aa	CDR3nt
-	TRBV10-2	TRBJ2-5	-	CASSESGTQETQYF	TGCGCCAGCAGTGAGTCGGGGACCCAAGAGACCCAGTACTTC
TRBD1	TRBV19	TRBJ1-2	-	CASSPRDSTVYGYTF	TGTGCCAGTAGTCCCCGGGACAGTACCGTCTATGGCTACACCTTC
-	TRBV4-1	TRBJ2-2	-	CASSQELASLGGELFF	TGCGCCAGCAGCCAAGAATTAGCTAGCTTGGGCGGGGAGCTGTTTTTT
TRBD2	TRBV2	TRBJ2-7	-	CASRDSPGLAGFYEQYF	TGTGCCAGCAGAGACTCACCGGGACTAGCGGGATTCTACGAGCAGTACTTC
-	TRBV19	TRBJ1-1	-	CASSIHSTSMNTEAFF	TGTGCCAGTAGTATTCACTCGACATCCATGAACACTGAAGCTTTCTTT
TRBD2	TRBV18	TRBJ2-5	once	CASSPGGGYGETQYF	TGTGCCAGCTCTCCCGGGGGAGGGTACGGAGAGACCCAGTACTTC
TRBD2	TRBV2	TRBJ2-7	-	CASSPGLEVHEQYF	TGTGCCAGCAGTCCGGGACTAGAAGTCCACGAGCAGTACTTC
TRBD1	TRBV6-5	TRBJ2-7	-	CASTGTGHEQYF	TGTGCCAGCACCGGGACAGGGCACGAGCAGTACTTC
-	TRBV3-1/TRBV3-2	TRBJ1-2	once	CASSHFGGFYGYTF	TGTGCCAGCAGCCACTTCGGGGGTTTCTATGGCTACACCTTC
-	TRBV14	TRBJ1-2	-	CASSPDVYYGYTF	TGTGCCAGCAGCCCCGACGTCTACTATGGCTACACCTTC
-	TRBV9	TRBJ2-7	-	CASGNSGSYEQYF	TGTGCCAGCGGGAATAGCGGATCCTACGAGCAGTACTTC
-	TRBV18	TRBJ1-2	-	CASSLLDQGGYGYTF	TGTGCCAGCTCACTACTGGACCAGGGAGGGTATGGCTACACCTTC
-	TRBV19	TRBJ1-1	-	CASSIAYGQIMNTEAFF	TGTGCCAGTAGTATCGCCTACGGACAGATCATGAACACTGAAGCTTTCTTT
TRBD1	TRBV19	TRBJ1-5	-	CASSILRGSQGNQPQHF	TGTGCCAGTAGTATTCTCAGGGGGAGTCAGGGCAATCAGCCCCAGCATTTT
-	TRBV7-9	TRBJ1-5	-	CASSLSGGLQPQHF	TGTGCCAGCAGCTTATCCGGGGGGCTGCAGCCCCAGCATTTT
-	TRBV7-3	TRBJ2-3	-	CASSRESTDTQYF	TGTGCCAGCAGCCGCGAGAGCACAGATACGCAGTATTTT
TRBD2	TRBV11-3	TRBJ2-1	-	CASSLEERGEQFF	TGTGCCAGCAGCTTAGAAGAGCGGGGTGAGCAGTTCTTC
-	TRBV10-1	TRBJ2-7	-	CASRKPPRGVAGSYEQYF	TGCGCCAGCAGAAAACCCCCCCGCGGGGTAGCCGGATCCTACGAGCAGTACTTC
-	TRBV19	TRBJ1-2	once	CASSRAGAYGYTF	TGTGCCAGTAGTCGCGCCGGGGCCTATGGCTACACCTTC
TRBD2	TRBV7-6	TRBJ2-2	-	CASSLSTSGFTGELFF	TGTGCCAGCAGCTTATCGACTAGCGGGTTCACCGGGGAGCTGTTTTTT
-	TRBV9	TRBJ1-2	-	CASSVDLGEGGYGYTF	TGTGCCAGCAGCGTAGACTTGGGCGAAGGGGGCTATGGCTACACCTTC
-	TRBV11-3	TRBJ2-7	once	CASSLVSGKAYEQYF	TGTGCCAGCAGCTTAGTTAGCGGTAAGGCCTACGAGCAGTACTTC
-	TRBV19	TRBJ2-6	-	CAARYSGANVLTF	TGTGCAGCGAGATACTCTGGGGCCAACGTCCTGACTTTC
TRBD2	TRBV29-1	TRBJ2-3	-	CSVGGRVSDTQYF	TGCAGCGTTGGTGGGAGGGTTAGTGATACGCAGTATTTT
-	TRBV20-1	TRBJ2-5	-	CSASPFGAETQYF	TGCAGTGCCAGTCCCTTCGGGGCAGAGACCCAGTACTTC
-	TRBV5-6	TRBJ2-5	-	CASSLVGTSFVGTQYF	TGTGCCAGCAGCTTGGTCGGGACCTCATTCGTAGGGACCCAGTACTTC
-	TRBV11-3	TRBJ2-1	-	CASSFGGGGNEQFF	TGTGCCAGCAGTTTTGGAGGGGGAGGGAATGAGCAGTTCTTC
-	TRBV7-2	TRBJ1-5	-	CASSLNGGGQPQHF	TGTGCCAGCAGCTTAAATGGGGGAGGTCAGCCCCAGCATTTT
-	TRBV15	TRBJ2-1	-	CATSRVGVSYNEQFF	TGTGCCACCAGCAGGGTGGGGGTCTCCTACAATGAGCAGTTCTTC
-	TRBV30	TRBJ1-2	-	CAWRAPGINYGYTF	TGTGCCTGGAGGGCTCCCGGGATAAACTATGGCTACACCTTC
-	TRBV29-1	TRBJ2-7	-	CSVELPARGYEQYF	TGCAGCGTTGAACTACCGGCCAGGGGCTACGAGCAGTACTTC
TRBD2	TRBV3-1/TRBV3-2	TRBJ2-7	-	CASSQGLASYEQYF	TGTGCCAGCAGCCAGGGACTAGCCTCCTACGAGCAGTACTTC
-	TRBV7-9	TRBJ1-6	-	CASSGPEGNSPLHF	TGTGCCAGCAGCGGGCCGGAGGGGAATTCACCCCTCCACTTT
-	TRBV30	TRBJ1-1	-	CAWSRSFDTEAFF	TGTGCCTGGTCCAGATCGTTTGACACTGAAGCTTTCTTT
TRBD1	TRBV7-9	TRBJ1-1	-	CASSLQGGGHTEAFF	TGTGCCAGCAGCCTCCAGGGGGGAGGGCACACTGAAGCTTTCTTT
TRBD1	TRBV28	TRBJ1-1	-	CASRTGTGARNTEAFF	TGTGCCAGCAGGACCGGGACAGGGGCCAGGAACACTGAAGCTTTCTTT
TRBD1	TRBV6-1	TRBJ2-1	few	CASSESGTGGNEQFF	TGTGCCAGCAGTGAATCGGGGACAGGGGGCAATGAGCAGTTCTTC
TRBD1	TRBV28	TRBJ1-1	once	CASSLPGTGVAFF	TGTGCCAGCAGTTTACCCGGGACAGGGGTTGCTTTCTTT
-	TRBV2	TRBJ2-2	-	CASSGERPLLSGELFF	TGTGCCAGCAGCGGGGAGAGGCCTCTGCTGTCCGGGGAGCTGTTTTTT
-	TRBV15	TRBJ2-7	-	CATSRTRLHYEQYF	TGTGCCACCAGCAGAACACGACTCCACTACGAGCAGTACTTC
TRBD2	TRBV2	TRBJ2-7	-	CASSEALGLAGETPQDF	TGTGCCAGCAGTGAAGCCCTTGGACTAGCGGGAGAAACCCCCCAGGACTTC
-	TRBV5-1	TRBJ1-1	-	CASSLSQNTEAFF	TGCGCCAGCAGCTTGAGCCAGAACACTGAAGCTTTCTTT
-	TRBV19	TRBJ1-2	-	CASSIPHGQTRGYTF	TGTGCCAGTAGTATACCCCATGGACAAACTCGGGGCTACACCTTC
-	TRBV21-1	TRBJ2-4	-	CASSKVVLGGTNIQYF	TGTGCCAGCAGCAAAGTAGTACTAGGGGGTACGAACATTCAGTACTTC
-	TRBV30	TRBJ2-7	-	CAWSVAFVYEQYF	TGTGCCTGGAGTGTAGCGTTTGTTTACGAGCAGTACTTC
-	TRBV12-3/TRBV12-4	TRBJ1-1	-	CASSFDSPAGAFF	TGTGCCAGCAGTTTTGATTCTCCGGCGGGAGCTTTCTTT